This is a list of T cell receptor beta chains from one sample in a study of cytomegalovirus exposure and HLA in healthy donors. The protocol was immunoSEQ multiplex PCR, while the TCRdb copy is restricted to in-frame clones and leaves out a portion. This sample carries 150,000 to 200,000 clones, about two thirds of them seen once, and the ten largest clones take under 3.5%. Sequencing input: PBMCs. These TCRs come from a woman aged 25 to 45 in good health and CMV-seronegative. The CDR3 runs from the conserved cysteine through the conserved F or W. A D gene is named only where the DNA matches it firmly. Some rows have no size entry. The others give once, few or many, or a class for an expanded clone.

v_gene	d_gene	j_gene	abundance	CDR3aa	CDR3nt
TRBV13	TRBD2	TRBJ2-3	-	CASSLDSGTTDTQYF	TGTGCCAGCAGCTTAGATAGCGGGACGACAGATACGCAGTATTTT
TRBV7-9	-	TRBJ1-2	-	CASSQPRDLDGYTF	TGTGCCAGCAGCCAACCCAGGGACTTGGATGGCTACACCTTC
TRBV4-2	-	TRBJ1-2	-	CASSQVWASGNGYTF	TGTGCCAGCAGCCAAGTATGGGCTTCGGGGAATGGCTACACCTTC
TRBV11-3	-	TRBJ2-1	-	CASSLGDTDNEQFF	TGTGCCAGCAGCTTAGGTGACACAGACAATGAGCAGTTCTTC
TRBV2	TRBD2	TRBJ2-2	-	CASRKLAGNTGELFF	TGTGCCAGCAGGAAACTAGCGGGGAACACCGGGGAGCTGTTTTTT
TRBV21-1	-	TRBJ2-1	-	CASSKGARRYNEQFF	TGTGCCAGCAGCAAAGGAGCTAGAAGATACAATGAGCAGTTCTTC
TRBV7-8	TRBD2	TRBJ2-3	-	CASRLKRAGGPTADTQYF	TGTGCCAGCAGACTAAAAAGGGCGGGAGGGCCTACCGCAGATACGCAGTATTTT
TRBV7-9	TRBD2	TRBJ2-7	-	CASSLGLAGTYEQYF	TGTGCCAGCAGCTTGGGACTAGCGGGCACCTACGAGCAGTACTTC
TRBV7-7	-	TRBJ1-1	-	CASSLMANTEAFF	TGTGCCAGCAGCTTAATGGCGAACACTGAAGCTTTCTTT
TRBV7-2	TRBD1	TRBJ2-5	-	CASSWDSQETQYF	TGTGCCAGCAGCTGGGACAGCCAAGAGACCCAGTACTTC
TRBV28	TRBD1	TRBJ2-7	-	CASTSFGTGLHEQYF	TGTGCCAGCACTTCCTTCGGGACAGGGCTTCACGAGCAGTACTTC
TRBV5-5	-	TRBJ1-6	once	CASSFTGFVPLHF	TGTGCCAGCAGTTTCACAGGGTTTGTCCCCCTCCACTTT
TRBV5-4	-	TRBJ2-7	-	CASSRDNEQYF	TGTGCCAGCAGCCGGGATAACGAGCAGTACTTC
TRBV7-2	-	TRBJ2-1	-	CASSPLGYNEQFF	TGTGCCAGCAGCCCCCTCGGCTACAATGAGCAGTTCTTC
TRBV5-4	-	TRBJ1-1	once	CASTPGQRLVPSPEAFF	TGTGCCAGCACCCCCGGTCAACGCCTCGTCCCGAGCCCTGAAGCTTTCTTT
TRBV29-1	TRBD1	TRBJ2-1	once	CSGGDRGYNEQFF	TGCAGCGGGGGGGACAGGGGCTACAATGAGCAGTTCTTC
TRBV6-5	-	TRBJ2-1	-	CASSAQKNSNNEQFF	TGTGCCAGCAGTGCACAGAAAAATTCAAACAATGAGCAGTTCTTC
TRBV19	TRBD1	TRBJ1-5	-	CASKLGQVNQPQHF	TGTGCCAGTAAATTGGGACAGGTAAATCAGCCCCAGCATTTT
TRBV9	-	TRBJ2-7	-	CASSVVPGWEREQYF	TGTGCCAGCAGCGTAGTCCCAGGTTGGGAGAGGGAGCAGTACTTC
TRBV18	TRBD1	TRBJ1-1	-	CASSPPTGAVNTEAFF	TGTGCCAGCTCACCCCCGACAGGGGCAGTGAACACTGAAGCTTTCTTT
TRBV7-2	-	TRBJ1-1	-	CASTPFLFTEAFF	TGTGCCAGCACCCCCTTTCTCTTTACTGAAGCTTTCTTT
TRBV28	-	TRBJ1-1	once	CASSLPGWVTEAFF	TGTGCCAGCAGTTTACCAGGGTGGGTCACTGAAGCTTTCTTT